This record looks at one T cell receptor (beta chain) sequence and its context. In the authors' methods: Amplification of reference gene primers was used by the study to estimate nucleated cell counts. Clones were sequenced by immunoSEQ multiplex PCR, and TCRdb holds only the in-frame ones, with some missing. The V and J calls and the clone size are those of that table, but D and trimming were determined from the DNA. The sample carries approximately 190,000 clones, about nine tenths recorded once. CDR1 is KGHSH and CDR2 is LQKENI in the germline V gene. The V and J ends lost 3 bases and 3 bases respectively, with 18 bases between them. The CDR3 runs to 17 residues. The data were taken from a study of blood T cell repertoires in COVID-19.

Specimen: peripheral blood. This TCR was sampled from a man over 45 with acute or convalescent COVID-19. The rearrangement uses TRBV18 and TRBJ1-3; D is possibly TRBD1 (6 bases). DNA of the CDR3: TGTGCCAGCTCACCCTCAACACGGGGGGCAGGTGGAAACACCATATATTTT. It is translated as CASSPSTRGAGGNTIYF.